Listed below are T cell receptor beta chains from one sample, sequenced in a study of PD-L1 blockade in urothelial cancer. Libraries were prepared by immunoSEQ multiplex PCR; TCRdb keeps only in-frame clonotypes and omits some of them. Among approximately 100,000 clones listed, 89% were seen once. The material sequenced was PBMCs, taken around atezolizumab (anti-PD-L1) treatment. The source of these receptors is a woman aged 80 or over with urothelial cancer. Both conserved end residues are part of each CDR3. Each record gives: D gene, J gene, clone size, V gene, CDR3 DNA, CDR3 protein. D genes are given only for firm matches. For some rows the clone size is stated as once, few or many, or as a class when expanded; others skip it.

.	TRBJ2-7	.	TRBV6-1	TGTGCCAGCAGTGAAGGGGTAGCGTTCGACGAGCAGTACTTC	CASSEGVAFDEQYF
.	TRBJ1-2	.	TRBV19	TGTGCCACTTCCTTAGAGGGAGGTTGGGGCTACACCTTC	CATSLEGGWGYTF
.	TRBJ1-2	.	TRBV30	TGTGCCCCCGAGTGCATGGTCCCCAACTATGGCTACACCTTC	CAPECMVPNYGYTF
TRBD1	TRBJ1-5	.	TRBV27	TGTGCCAGCAGCCCCGGACAGGAGAGATATAGCAATCAGCCCCAGCATTTT	CASSPGQERYSNQPQHF
.	TRBJ1-1	.	TRBV28	TGTGCCAGCAGTTTCGGGTCAGGGGTGGGGACTGAAGCTTTCTTT	CASSFGSGVGTEAFF
TRBD1	TRBJ2-1	.	TRBV5-3	TGTGCCAGAAGCCCGGTGTGGAGCAGGGGGTTTTTCAATGAGCAGTTCTTC	CARSPVWSRGFFNEQFF
TRBD2	TRBJ2-5	.	TRBV30	TGTGCCTGGACTAGCGGGAGTCAAGAGACCCAGTACTTC	CAWTSGSQETQYF
TRBD1	TRBJ2-7	.	TRBV19	TGTGCCAGTAGTATAGTGGTACAGGGGCCCTACGAGCAGTACTTC	CASSIVVQGPYEQYF
.	TRBJ2-1	few	TRBV6-1	TGTGCCAGCGGGAACCTTGCTGGAGGAGCTAAGCAGTTCTTC	CASGNLAGGAKQFF
TRBD2	TRBJ2-2	.	TRBV19	TGTGCCAGTAGTATAGGCCTAGCGGGAAACACCGGGGAGCTGTTTTTT	CASSIGLAGNTGELFF
.	TRBJ1-3	.	TRBV27	TGTGCCAGCAGTTCCGGGGGTTTTAGAAACACCATATATTTT	CASSSGGFRNTIYF
TRBD2	TRBJ2-1	.	TRBV6-5	TGTGCCAGCTCAACGGGACTAGCGGGCAATGAGCAGTTCTTC	CASSTGLAGNEQFF
TRBD1	TRBJ1-5	.	TRBV2	TGTGCCAGCAGTGAAGTGGACAGGAATAATCAGCCCCAGCATTTT	CASSEVDRNNQPQHF
.	TRBJ2-1	.	TRBV30	TGTGCCTGGACCCGCCGGAGCTCCTACAATGAGCAGTTCTTC	CAWTRRSSYNEQFF
.	TRBJ1-2	.	TRBV7-9	TGTGCCAGCAGTCAACAGGGTTCCTATGGCTACACCTTC	CASSQQGSYGYTF
TRBD2	TRBJ2-3	.	TRBV30	TGTGCCGCCACCCGAGGGGGCGGGAGGGGCACAGATACGCAGTATTTT	CAATRGGGRGTDTQYF
.	TRBJ1-5	.	TRBV30	TGTGCCTGGAGTGTAGGGGCAGCTGGCAATCAGCCCCAGCATTTT	CAWSVGAAGNQPQHF
TRBD2	TRBJ2-7	.	TRBV11-2	TGTGCCAGCAGCCCGGGTGGTGGACTAGCGGGAGGGGACGAGCAGTACTTC	CASSPGGGLAGGDEQYF
.	TRBJ2-1	.	TRBV27	TGTGCCAGCAGTGGAGGGAGCTCCTACAATGAGCAGTTCTTC	CASSGGSSYNEQFF
.	TRBJ1-3	.	TRBV7-8	TGTGCCAGCAGCGAACGACAGGCCGGCTCTGGAAACACCATATATTTT	CASSERQAGSGNTIYF
.	TRBJ1-1	once	TRBV2	TGTGCCAGCACCCGGGACTCTATTGGGGCTTTCTTT	CASTRDSIGAFF
TRBD2	TRBJ2-7	.	TRBV6-1	TGTGCCAGCAAAAAACTAGCGGGAGGGCACGAGCAGTACTTC	CASKKLAGGHEQYF
.	TRBJ1-1	.	TRBV28	TGTGCCAGCATTTCGCCGGGGGCTGAAGCTTTCTTT	CASISPGAEAFF
TRBD1	TRBJ2-7	.	TRBV4-2	TGTGCCAGCAGCCAGGATATGACAGGGTCAGGGTATTACGAGCAGTACTTC	CASSQDMTGSGYYEQYF
.	TRBJ2-7	.	TRBV10-3	TGTGCCATCAGGGCTGGAGGAGGGCACGAGCAGTACTTC	CAIRAGGGHEQYF
TRBD2	TRBJ2-1	.	TRBV18	TGTGCCAGCTCACCGGGGACTAGCACGAATGAGCAGTTCTTC	CASSPGTSTNEQFF
TRBD2	TRBJ2-5	.	TRBV6-5	TGTGCCAGCACGCCTAGCGGACAAGAGACCCAGTACTTC	CASTPSGQETQYF
TRBD2	TRBJ2-1	.	TRBV11-2	TGTGCCAGCAGGAGGCTAAGACGGGAGGGCCCGGGTAATGAGCAGTTCTTC	CASRRLRREGPGNEQFF
.	TRBJ2-5	.	TRBV10-3	TGTGCCATCAGCCAGGGACACGAAGAGACCCAGTACTTC	CAISQGHEETQYF
.	TRBJ1-1	.	TRBV6-5	TGTGCCACACGTTGGAGGGGCGCGAACACTGAAGCTTTCTTT	CATRWRGANTEAFF
.	TRBJ2-7	once	TRBV21-1	TGTGCCAGCAGCAACGGGACTAGCGGGAGGCTGGGTTACGAGCAGTACTTC	CASSNGTSGRLGYEQYF
TRBD1	TRBJ2-1	.	TRBV5-1	TGCGCCAGCAGCCTCTCGGACAGGGACTACAATGAGCAGTTCTTC	CASSLSDRDYNEQFF
TRBD1	TRBJ1-2	.	TRBV5-1	TGCGCCAGCAGCACGGGACAGGGGTCCCCTAACTATGGCTACACCTTC	CASSTGQGSPNYGYTF
TRBD2	TRBJ2-3	.	TRBV5-1	TGCGCCAGCAGCTCACCGGGACTAGCGGGAGGCCCGAAGCCCACAGATACGCAGTATTTT	CASSSPGLAGGPKPTDTQYF
TRBD2	TRBJ2-1	once	TRBV5-1	TGCGCCAGCAGCCCTCGCGGACTAGCGGGAGTTAAACGAGGCAATGAGCAGTTCTTC	CASSPRGLAGVKRGNEQFF
.	TRBJ1-1	.	TRBV25-1	TGTGCCAGCACCCCGAGGGCCGACACTGAAGCTTTCTTT	CASTPRADTEAFF
TRBD1	TRBJ1-5	.	TRBV9	TGTGCCAGCACCCGGGGACAGGGGGCAAATCAGCCCCAGCATTTT	CASTRGQGANQPQHF
TRBD2	TRBJ2-1	.	TRBV9	TGTGCCAGCAGCGTATTGCTAGCGGGGAACAATGAGCAGTTCTTC	CASSVLLAGNNEQFF
TRBD2	TRBJ2-3	.	TRBV2	TGTGCCAGCACCAAACTAGCGGGAGGTTTTACAGATACGCAGTATTTT	CASTKLAGGFTDTQYF
.	TRBJ1-1	.	TRBV15	TGTGCCACCAGCAGAGACAAACTAAGGGGTCTCGCTGAAGCTTTCTTT	CATSRDKLRGLAEAFF
.	TRBJ2-3	.	TRBV5-1	TGCGCCAGCAGCTTGAGCCGGACAGATACGCAGTATTTT	CASSLSRTDTQYF
TRBD2	TRBJ2-7	.	TRBV11-2	TGTGCCAGCAGCGAAGGCAGCGGGAGATCTAGCTACGAGCAGTACTTC	CASSEGSGRSSYEQYF
.	TRBJ1-3	.	TRBV5-4	TGTGCCAGCAGCGAAGCCGGGAGGATAACGGACACCATATATTTT	CASSEAGRITDTIYF
.	TRBJ2-3	.	TRBV28	TGTGCCAGCAGTTTACCCCCGGGGTGGCCCTTAGCTTCTAGCACAGATACGCAGTATTTT	CASSLPPGWPLASSTDTQYF
TRBD2	TRBJ2-7	.	TRBV5-4	TGTGCCAGCAGCCCTGGACTAGCGGAAAGCTCCTACGAGCAGTACTTC	CASSPGLAESSYEQYF
.	TRBJ2-1	.	TRBV20-1	TGCAGTGCTACTGACAGGCAGCAGTTCTTC	CSATDRQQFF
.	TRBJ2-7	.	TRBV11-1	TGTGCCAGCAGCCCCCACAGGGAATCCTACGAGCAGTACTTC	CASSPHRESYEQYF
TRBD1	TRBJ2-7	.	TRBV5-1	TGCGCCAGCAGCAGGGACAGCTACGAGCAGTACTTC	CASSRDSYEQYF
.	TRBJ1-4	.	TRBV7-9	TGTGCCAGCAGCTTAGCAGGGGTTTGGGATGAAAAACTGTTTTTT	CASSLAGVWDEKLFF
TRBD2	TRBJ2-1	.	TRBV7-2	TGTGCCAGCAGCCGTAGCGGGAGTTCCTACAATGAGCAGTTCTTC	CASSRSGSSYNEQFF